The T cell receptor (beta chain) under discussion was sequenced for a study of blood T cell repertoires in COVID-19. Study-level background: Collection of acute and convalescent COVID-19 samples took place in the United States, Italy and Spain. The cDNA or gDNA used as material had been derived from T cells, B-cell-depleted T cells, or PBMCs.

Germline CDR1 and CDR2: LGHNA and YSLEER. CDR3 length equals 17 residues. V lost 4 bases, J lost 0 bases, and 3 bases stayed unmatched. In the original processing: Amplification from reference gene primers served as the basis for estimated nucleated cell counts. Profiling relied on immunoSEQ multiplex PCR, and the TCRdb table lists in-frame clones only, not all of them. V and J calls and clone size are as listed in that table; D and trimming were resolved from the DNA. The table shows 200,000 to 250,000 clones, with about nine tenths occurring only once. A Seattle source enrolled patients during active infection and followed them longitudinally.

The sequenced sample consisted of peripheral blood. The source of this sequence is a young man with COVID-19, enrolled during active disease. The chain is built from TRBV4-3 and TRBJ2-1, with 13 bases fitting TRBD2. The CDR3 reads CASSLGTSGTSYNEQFF. The CDR3 nucleotides are TGCGCCAGCAGCCTGGGGACTAGCGGGACCTCCTACAATGAGCAGTTCTTC.